The 3 T cell receptor beta chains below all came from one sample that was sequenced in a study of cytomegalovirus exposure and HLA in healthy donors. Measured with immunoSEQ multiplex PCR; TCRdb has only the in-frame clones, and not every one. Of 150,000 to 200,000 clones listed, 90% to 97% are singletons. Sample: PBMCs. These receptors all stem from a woman between 18 and 29 years old in good health and CMV-seronegative.

The chain employs TRBV18 and TRBJ2-5, with D possibly being TRBD2 (5 bases). CDR3 size: 14 residues. Germline V CDR1 and CDR2: KGHSH, LQKENI. The V end was cut by 6 bases, the J end by 5 bases, with 16 bases between. The CDR3 sequence: CASSRGVLGETQYF. As DNA, the CDR3 is TGTGCCAGCTCCCGGGGAGTTCTGGGGGAGACCCAGTACTTC.

This chain connects TRBV5-4 to TRBJ1-2, with 10 positions matching TRBD1. V gave up 3 bases and J gave up 6 bases; unmatched junction bases: 8. The CDR3 extends over 15 amino acids. Germline CDR1 SGHNT, CDR2 YYREEE (reference sequence). CDR3 sequence reads: CASSSGGTGEDGYTF. The CDR3 coding sequence is TGTGCCAGCAGCTCGGGGGGGACAGGGGAAGATGGCTACACCTTC.

This sequence joins TRBV30 and TRBJ2-3; 7 nucleotides match TRBD1. The CDR3 loop spans 14 amino acids. The germline CDR1 and CDR2 sequences are GTSNPN and SVGIG (reference sequence). The V gene end was trimmed by 5 bases and the J gene end by 2 bases; junction bases not matched to a gene: 7. The CDR3 bases are TGTGCCTGGGGACAGGCCCTATCCACAGATACGCAGTATTTT. Protein: CAWGQALSTDTQYF.